A single sample is the source of the 2 T cell receptor beta chains below, sequenced in a study of glioma-infiltrating T cells. Amplification of TCR alpha and beta CDR3 regions from RNA used iRepertoire nested multiplex PCR. TCRdb analysed the multiplex PCR reads with MiXCR anew, one entry per CDR3 protein. The repertoire holds 84,000 or so distinct CDR3 sequences, 20% to 25% seen once, with about 6.6% in the top ten. The specimen sequenced was glioma tissue, nonneoplastic brain tissue, or PBMCs (not recorded which). The receptors were gathered from a human donor with low-grade glioma or glioblastoma, undergoing nonglioma brain surgery, or in good health (not recorded which).

This clonotype has a single count. A much larger clone is a single base away; this may be a read error. This chain uses TRBV6-1 with TRBJ2-1, with 7 bases lining up with TRBD2. The length of the CDR3 is 16 residues. Germline assignment: CDR1 MNHNS and CDR2 SASEGT. Unmatched junction bases numbered 16, after V lost 7 bases and J lost 7 bases. CDR3 coding DNA: TGTGCCAGCATTTACGGCTATTCCGGGGAGGGGAATGAGCAGTTCTTC. This gives the protein CASIYGYSGEGNEQFF.

The table lists this clonotype with many counts. The chain has TRBV3-1 and TRBJ1-1; 10 bases map to TRBD1. Germline loops: CDR1 LGHDT, CDR2 YNNKEL (reference sequence). This CDR3 has 15 amino acids. The ends lost 4 bases at V and 7 bases at J; junction bases unmatched: 9. The DNA for the CDR3 is TGTGCCAGCAGCCGTCTGTTGGGGACAGGGGATGAAGCTTTCTTT. Its translation is CASSRLLGTGDEAFF. Complete variable domain (other parts from reference TRBV3-1 and TRBJ1-1): DTAVSQTPKYLVTQMGNDKSIKCEQNLGHDTMYWYKQDSKKFLKIMFSYNNKELIINETVPNRFSPKSPDKAHLNLHINSLELGDSAVYFCASSRLLGTGDEAFFGQGTRLTVV.